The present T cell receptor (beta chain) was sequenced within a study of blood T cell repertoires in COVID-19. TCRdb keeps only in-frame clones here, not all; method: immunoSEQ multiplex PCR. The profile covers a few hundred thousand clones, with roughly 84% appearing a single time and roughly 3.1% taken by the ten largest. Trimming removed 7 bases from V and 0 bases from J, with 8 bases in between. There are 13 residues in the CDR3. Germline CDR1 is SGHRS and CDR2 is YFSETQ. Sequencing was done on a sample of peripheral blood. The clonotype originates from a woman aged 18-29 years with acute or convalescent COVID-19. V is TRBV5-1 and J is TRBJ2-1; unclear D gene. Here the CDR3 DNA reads TGCGCCAGCTACTTGAGCTCCTACAATGAGCAGTTCTTC. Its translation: CASYLSSYNEQFF.